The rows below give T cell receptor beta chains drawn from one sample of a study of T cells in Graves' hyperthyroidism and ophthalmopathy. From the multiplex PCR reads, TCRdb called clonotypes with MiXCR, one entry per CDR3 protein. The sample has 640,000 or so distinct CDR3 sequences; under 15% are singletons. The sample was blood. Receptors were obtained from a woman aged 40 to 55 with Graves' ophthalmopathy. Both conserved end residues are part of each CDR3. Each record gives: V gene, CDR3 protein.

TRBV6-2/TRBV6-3 CASSYGPSGNTGELFF
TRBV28 CASSLPEGSTNYGYTF
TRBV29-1 CSANAGVDTEAFF
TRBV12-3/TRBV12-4 CASSFSLGEQYF
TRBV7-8 CASSPGGVQYF
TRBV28 CASSLMAGRAFF
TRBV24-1 CATSDLSQPQHF
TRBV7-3 CASSSAGGPGETQYF
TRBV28 CASTGTGGIEQYF
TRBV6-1 CASSSSGDRAHFGANVLTF
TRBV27 CASGRREYEQYF
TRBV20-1 CSAKVFGTEAFF
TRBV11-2 CASSSLGAGETQYF
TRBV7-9 CASSLATTDGYTF
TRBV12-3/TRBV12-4 CASSFPLTLTNTGELFF
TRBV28 CASSTGSVNTEAFF
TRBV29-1 CSVSRGQETQYF
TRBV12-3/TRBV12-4 CASSLTYGGVGNQPQHF
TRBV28 CASTEGGQETQYF
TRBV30 CAWRAGVTGELFF
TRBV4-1 CASSQDRTGNLGWAKNIQYF
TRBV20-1 CSARSLDRGPEAFF
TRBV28 CASSLTEVRRELFF
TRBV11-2 CASSLEHPGETQYF
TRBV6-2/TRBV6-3 CASSLRDHRTDTQYF
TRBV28 CASSFWTTLGEQYF
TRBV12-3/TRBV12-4 CASSLVGIPMNTEAFF
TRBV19 CASNIEAGFNTEAFF
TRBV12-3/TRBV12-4 CASSLGGSVGTGELFF
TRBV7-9 CASSFSGGTRETQYF
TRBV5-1 CASRIADGPSYEQYF
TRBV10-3 CAISQGASGDIQYF
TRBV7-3 CASSLQGASEQYF
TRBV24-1 CATSEGEVRETQYF
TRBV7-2 CASSFAASSYNEQFF
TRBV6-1 CASTQTGWNYEQYF
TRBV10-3 CAASQGTGNTGELFF
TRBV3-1 CASSHTFVGDPYEQYF
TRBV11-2 CASSLGRELDEALF
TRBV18 CASSTGAPNYEQYF
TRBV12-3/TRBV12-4 CASTNRAINGELFF
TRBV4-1 CASSPGQGAVGNQPQHF
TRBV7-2 CASSNPGSAFF
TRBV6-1 CASTGDRAPYEQYF
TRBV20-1 CSVPGHYQETQYF
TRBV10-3 CAISAGTSGRAGERFF
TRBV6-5 CASSYALRDLGAGELFF
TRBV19 CASSTRGLLETQYF
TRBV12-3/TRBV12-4 CASSLRYGPAGGILAKNIQYF
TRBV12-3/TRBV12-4 CASSLLWETQYF
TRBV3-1 CASSQALAEAFF
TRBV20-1 CSARGLANTGELFF